The rows below give T cell receptor beta chains drawn from one sample of a study of pediatric ulcerative colitis. TCRdb's copy holds only in-frame clones and misses some; the assay was immunoSEQ multiplex PCR. The sample includes tens of thousands of clones, about 87% seen only once; the top ten take roughly 1.5%. Specimen: blood. These receptors were taken from a boy aged 10-17 years who was a control in a study of pediatric ulcerative colitis. The CDR3 runs from the conserved cysteine through the conserved F or W. The D gene is left open where the match is weak. Clone size is given for some rows only: seen once, a few or many times, or a class if the clone is expanded.

TRBD1	TRBV18	.	TRBJ1-1	TGTGCCAGCTCCCCGGACAGGGCCAAGAACACTGAAGCTTTCTTT	CASSPDRAKNTEAFF
TRBD2	TRBV5-6	once	TRBJ2-7	TGTGCCAGCAGCCGCGGGGGATGGGGGTCCTACGAGCAGTACTTC	CASSRGGWGSYEQYF
TRBD2	TRBV2	.	TRBJ2-1	TGTGCCAGCAGAGACCGATTAGCGGGCGGAATCAATGAGCAGTTCTTC	CASRDRLAGGINEQFF
.	TRBV5-1	.	TRBJ2-7	TGCGCCAGCAGGACACAGGGAAGGTCCTACGAGCAGTACTTC	CASRTQGRSYEQYF
TRBD1	TRBV5-4	.	TRBJ2-7	TGTGCCAGCAGCAGGACAGGCGCCTACGAGCAGTACTTC	CASSRTGAYEQYF
TRBD1	TRBV30	.	TRBJ1-4	TGTGCCTGGAGTAAGGACAGGGGAAATGAAAAACTGTTTTTT	CAWSKDRGNEKLFF
.	TRBV6-4	.	TRBJ1-1	TGTGCCAGCAGTGACTCGGAGAACACTGAAGCTTTCTTT	CASSDSENTEAFF
TRBD1	TRBV27	.	TRBJ1-5	TGTGCCAGCAGTCCACTCGAGACAGGGCCTCTGGGCAATCAGCCCCAGCATTTT	CASSPLETGPLGNQPQHF
TRBD1	TRBV19	.	TRBJ1-1	TGTGCCAGTAGACTCTTTACAGGGGAGACTGAAGCTTTCTTT	CASRLFTGETEAFF
.	TRBV9	.	TRBJ1-2	TGTGCCAGCAGCGTAGTTGCCGGAAACTATGGCTACACCTTC	CASSVVAGNYGYTF
.	TRBV7-7	once	TRBJ2-2	TGTGCTAGCAGCTTCTTCCCCCCCGGGAACACCGGGGAGCTGTTTTTT	CASSFFPPGNTGELFF
.	TRBV4-3	.	TRBJ1-1	TGCGCCAGCAGCCAAGACAAATGGGACCCCGAGGCTTTCTTT	CASSQDKWDPEAFF
TRBD1	TRBV18	.	TRBJ1-5	TGTGCCAGCTCACAAGGGGGCGCGTTTCAGCCCCAGCATTTT	CASSQGGAFQPQHF
TRBD2	TRBV28	.	TRBJ2-2	TGTGCCAGCAGCCCTACTAGCGTTAACACCGGGGAGCTGTTTTTT	CASSPTSVNTGELFF
TRBD1	TRBV5-6	.	TRBJ1-5	TGTGCCAGCAGCCTCGGGACAGGGAATAATCAGCCCCAGCATTTT	CASSLGTGNNQPQHF
.	TRBV19	.	TRBJ1-3	TGTGCCAGTCGAGACAGGCCGGGGGACACCATATATTTT	CASRDRPGDTIYF
TRBD1	TRBV5-6	.	TRBJ2-1	TGTGCCAGCAGCTTTGGGACAGGGGGAATCGATGAGCAGTTCTTC	CASSFGTGGIDEQFF
.	TRBV6-5	.	TRBJ2-1	TGTGCCAGCAGTTACTCGATGCGGCACTACAATGAGCAGTTCTTC	CASSYSMRHYNEQFF
TRBD1	TRBV7-8	.	TRBJ2-3	TGTGCCAGCAGCTTATCGAACTACGGGACAGCCACAGATACGCAGTATTTT	CASSLSNYGTATDTQYF
.	TRBV7-2	few	TRBJ1-1	TGTGCCAGCAGCTTAGCAGGGGACACTGAAGCTTTCTTT	CASSLAGDTEAFF